This T cell receptor beta chain was recovered during a study of blood T cell repertoires in COVID-19. TCRdb keeps only in-frame clones here, not all; method: immunoSEQ multiplex PCR. The sample lists about half a million clones, 80% to 90% occurring once. The CDR3 covers 13 residues. The germline V gene has CDR1 LNHDA and CDR2 SQIVND (reference sequence). Between the trimmed V and J ends, which lost 10 bases and 1 base, there was a span of 14 bases. The clonotype originates from a human donor in a cohort sampled during active COVID-19. This chain uses TRBV19 with TRBJ2-7; perhaps TRBD1 as D (7 bases). Sequenced: peripheral blood. The CDR3 is CATRQGLSYEQYF. The CDR3, as DNA: TGTGCCACCCGACAGGGACTGTCCTACGAGCAGTACTTC.